This T cell receptor (beta chain) was found in a study of control samples from healthy donors and cancer patients. This clone was found a few times. TCRdb's copy holds only in-frame clones and misses some; the assay was immunoSEQ multiplex PCR. The sample yields about 120,000 clones, approximately 87% seen once. This CDR3 region has 10 residues. The V and J ends lost 3 bases and 6 bases respectively, with 2 bases between them. Sequencing was done on a sample of blood. The chain links TRBV12-3 or TRBV12-4 to TRBJ1-1; no definite D call. The receptor was isolated from a man between 25 and 39 years old in good health. The DNA of the CDR3 is TGTGCCAGCAGTTTCTCTGAAGCTTTCTTT. Amino acids: CASSFSEAFF.